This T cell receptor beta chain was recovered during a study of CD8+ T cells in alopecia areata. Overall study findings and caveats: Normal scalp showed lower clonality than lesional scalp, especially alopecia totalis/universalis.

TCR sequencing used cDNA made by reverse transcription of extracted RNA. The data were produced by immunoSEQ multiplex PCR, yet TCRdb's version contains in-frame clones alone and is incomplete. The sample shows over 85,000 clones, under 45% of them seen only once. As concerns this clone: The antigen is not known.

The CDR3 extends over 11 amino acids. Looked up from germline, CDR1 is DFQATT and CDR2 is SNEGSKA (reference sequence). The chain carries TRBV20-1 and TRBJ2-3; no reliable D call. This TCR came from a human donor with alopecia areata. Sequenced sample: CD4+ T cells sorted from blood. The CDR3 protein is CVPEGADTQYF. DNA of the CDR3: TGCGTACCGGAAGGCGCAGATACGCAGTATTTT.